This T cell receptor (beta chain) stems from a study of blood T cell repertoires in COVID-19. Study as a whole: The United States, Italy and Spain were the sources of the acute and convalescent COVID-19 samples. T cells, B-cell-depleted T cells, or PBMCs provided the cDNA or gDNA that served as material.

The CDR3 contains 11 residues. In germline, CDR1 is DFQATT, CDR2 SNEGSKA (reference sequence). Repertoires were generated with immunoSEQ multiplex PCR, while TCRdb's copy carries only in-frame clones and drops some. There are about 140,000 clones in the sample; over 75% occur only once, and roughly 10% lies in the top ten. The source material was peripheral blood. This receptor was identified in a man aged 60 to 75 with active or convalescent COVID-19. The V and J genes are TRBV20-1 and TRBJ1-2, with D unresolved. CDR3 DNA: TGCGGCGGGTGGGATCGCTATGGCTACACCTTC. Encoded protein: CGGWDRYGYTF.